The rows below give T cell receptor beta chains drawn from one sample of a study of T-cell memory formation after mild COVID-19. TCRdb recomputed calls from the 5' RACE reads with MiXCR, one row per CDR3 protein. The repertoire includes about 90,000 distinct CDR3 sequences, roughly 16% of them detected once, and approximately 40% sits in the top ten. The sample taken for sequencing was PBMCs or a T cell subset sorted from them (not recorded which). These receptor sequences come from a man younger than 35 who had mild COVID-19 (a few samples of this study predate the infection). Cell type and time point are not known. Each CDR3 is given with its conserved first and last residue. Each record gives: D gene, clone size, J gene, V gene, CDR3 DNA, CDR3 protein. A D gene is named only where the DNA matches it firmly. Size tells how often a clone was seen (once, few, many) or the class of an expanded clone, and some rows leave it out.

TRBD2 | few | TRBJ2-1 | TRBV6-2/TRBV6-3 | TGTGCCAGCAGTTACGCGACTAGCGCGTACAATGAGCAGTTCTTC | CASSYATSAYNEQFF
NA | NA | TRBJ1-1 | TRBV29-1 | TGCAGCGTTCTAAGTCCTTACATGAACACTGAAGCTTTCTTT | CSVLSPYMNTEAFF
NA | NA | TRBJ2-2 | TRBV6-5 | TGTGCCAGCAGTTACTCCGGGTCTTTACTTTCCACCGGGGAGCTGTTTTTT | CASSYSGSLLSTGELFF
TRBD1 | NA | TRBJ2-2 | TRBV29-1 | TGCAGCGTGACAAGACAGGGGTCCACCGGGGAGCTGTTTTTT | CSVTRQGSTGELFF
TRBD2 | NA | TRBJ2-5 | TRBV3-1 | TGTGCCAGCACCGTAGTGGGACTAGCCGCGGGGACCCAGTACTTC | CASTVVGLAAGTQYF
NA | few | TRBJ1-1 | TRBV7-9 | TGTGCCAGCAGCTCCCCCCCTTTGAACACTGAAGCTTTCTTT | CASSSPPLNTEAFF
NA | few | TRBJ2-2 | TRBV12-3/TRBV12-4 | TGTGCCAGCAGTTTCCTCGCCGGGGAGCTGTTTTTT | CASSFLAGELFF
NA | few | TRBJ2-2 | TRBV29-1 | TGCAGCGGGAGGGTAGCGAACACCGGGGAGCTGTTTTTT | CSGRVANTGELFF
NA | NA | TRBJ2-1 | TRBV6-2/TRBV6-3 | TGTGCCAGCAGTTACTATTCTGAGCAGTTCTTC | CASSYYSEQFF
NA | few | TRBJ2-5 | TRBV14 | TGTGCCAGCAGCTTAATGGACAGCGACCAAGAGACCCAGTACTTC | CASSLMDSDQETQYF
TRBD1 | NA | TRBJ1-2 | TRBV29-1 | TGCAGCGTCGCGTCGGGACAGGCTAACTATGGCTACACCTTC | CSVASGQANYGYTF
NA | few | TRBJ2-7 | TRBV29-1 | TGCAGCGTTGAATTTCCCGACCGCCGGCAGTACGAGCAGTACTTC | CSVEFPDRRQYEQYF
TRBD2 | NA | TRBJ2-1 | TRBV6-2/TRBV6-3 | TGTGCCAGCAGTTACGAGACTAGCGGCAATGAGCAGTTCTTC | CASSYETSGNEQFF
NA | NA | TRBJ2-1 | TRBV6-2/TRBV6-3 | TGTGCCAGCAGCCCCCTGGGGACACGATATTCATTC | CASSPLGTRYSF
TRBD1 | NA | TRBJ1-4 | TRBV6-5 | TGTGCCAGCGGACAGGGTTGGGGTGAAAAACTGTTTTTT | CASGQGWGEKLFF
TRBD2 | few | TRBJ2-7 | TRBV4-3 | TGCGCCAGCAGCCAAGGAGTGGGACTAGCGGGGGAGATCCGCTCCTACGAGCAGTACTTC | CASSQGVGLAGEIRSYEQYF
NA | few | TRBJ2-6 | TRBV7-2 | TGTGCCAGCAGTCTAGGCAACGTCCTGACTTTC | CASSLGNVLTF
NA | NA | TRBJ1-1 | TRBV30 | TGTGCCTGGTGTGAGACACTAGCGTTTACTTTCTTT | CAWCETLAFTFF
NA | NA | TRBJ2-2 | TRBV6-2/TRBV6-3 | TGTGCCAGCAGTTACCTCACTAGCTTTGACACCGGGGAGCTGTTTTTT | CASSYLTSFDTGELFF
NA | NA | TRBJ2-7 | TRBV25-1 | TGTGCCAGCAGCCGTGTGCTCGGCGAGCAGTACTTC | CASSRVLGEQYF
NA | few | TRBJ2-7 | TRBV20-1 | TGCAGTGCTAGGGTCCCCGGAGCGGTACTCTCCTACGAGCAGTACTTC | CSARVPGAVLSYEQYF
NA | many | TRBJ1-5 | TRBV28 | TGTGCCAGCAGCCGCTACCGGGGCGATCAGCCCCAGCATTTT | CASSRYRGDQPQHF
NA | few | TRBJ1-4 | TRBV6-1 | TGTGCCAGCAGTGAAAGGATCGCGGAAAAACTGTTTTTT | CASSERIAEKLFF
TRBD1 | NA | TRBJ1-6 | TRBV11-2 | TGTGCCAGCAGCCTACGGGACAGATACTATAATTCACCCCTCCACTTT | CASSLRDRYYNSPLHF
NA | few | TRBJ2-6 | TRBV5-5 | TGTGCCAGCAGCTTAGTTAGCTCTGGGGCCAACGTCCTGACTTTC | CASSLVSSGANVLTF
NA | NA | TRBJ1-2 | TRBV7-2 | TGTGCCAGCAGCTTAGGACCCGGACACCAGTCTAACTATGGCTACACCTTC | CASSLGPGHQSNYGYTF
NA | few | TRBJ1-5 | TRBV6-2/TRBV6-3 | TGTGCCAGCAGCACACGGGGGGGAAGACAGCCCCAGCATTTT | CASSTRGGRQPQHF
NA | NA | TRBJ2-7 | TRBV4-1 | TGCGCCAGCAGCTCGCACAGTAACGAGCAGTACTTC | CASSSHSNEQYF
TRBD1 | few | TRBJ2-7 | TRBV4-1 | TGCGCCAGCAGCGCATCTTCAGGGGGCATCTACGAGCAGTACTTC | CASSASSGGIYEQYF
TRBD1 | NA | TRBJ1-2 | TRBV14 | TGTGCCAGCAGCCAGGCAGGGGGTTTCTATGGCTACACCTTC | CASSQAGGFYGYTF
TRBD1 | NA | TRBJ2-2 | TRBV4-3 | TGCGCCAGCAGCCAGATGACAGGGGGCTTCGGGGAGCTGTTTTTT | CASSQMTGGFGELFF
TRBD2 | few | TRBJ2-3 | TRBV28 | TGTGCCAGCAGCCCGACCGGGACTAGTGGCACAGATACGCAGTATTTT | CASSPTGTSGTDTQYF
NA | NA | TRBJ2-5 | TRBV7-9 | TGTGCCAGCAGCCATGAGGGACCCTCCCTCGGAGAGACCCAGTACTTC | CASSHEGPSLGETQYF
NA | NA | TRBJ2-7 | TRBV4-1 | TGCGCCAGCAGCTACGCCACCCCGACTAGTGGTTCCTACGAGCAGTACTTC | CASSYATPTSGSYEQYF
TRBD1 | few | TRBJ2-7 | TRBV4-3 | TGCGCCAGCAGCCAAGTGGTGACAGGGTCCTACGAGCAGTACTTC | CASSQVVTGSYEQYF
NA | NA | TRBJ1-2 | TRBV29-1 | TGCAGCGTAACCGTTGGGATAAAAGACGGCTACACCTTC | CSVTVGIKDGYTF
TRBD2 | few | TRBJ2-5 | TRBV7-6 | TGTGCCAGCAGCTTACCGGGAGGTCTAAGAGAGACCCAGTACTTC | CASSLPGGLRETQYF
TRBD1 | once | TRBJ1-5 | TRBV12-3/TRBV12-4 | TGTGCCAGCAGTCTGAGACAGGGGAGTCTTGGTCAGCCCCAGCATTTT | CASSLRQGSLGQPQHF
TRBD1 | few | TRBJ1-6 | TRBV19 | TGTGCCAGTAGTATGGGACAGGGACTAGGTTCACCCCTCCACTTT | CASSMGQGLGSPLHF
TRBD1 | once | TRBJ2-3 | TRBV6-5 | TGTGCCAGCCGACAGGGGGCTCTAGATACGCAGTATTTT | CASRQGALDTQYF
TRBD1 | NA | TRBJ1-2 | TRBV11-2 | TGTGCCAGCAGCTTCGGATCAGGGGGCTATGGCTACACCTTC | CASSFGSGGYGYTF
NA | NA | TRBJ2-4 | TRBV28 | TGTGCCAGCAGAAGACAGTTTGGCGCGGCCAAAAACATTCAGTACTTC | CASRRQFGAAKNIQYF
NA | few | TRBJ1-5 | TRBV4-3 | TGCGCCAGCAGCCAAGATCAGGGGCGGAATCAGCCCCAGCATTTT | CASSQDQGRNQPQHF
NA | few | TRBJ2-1 | TRBV4-1 | TGCGCCAGCAGCCAAGTAGCTGAGGGCAATGAGCAGTTCTTC | CASSQVAEGNEQFF
NA | NA | TRBJ2-5 | TRBV7-2 | TGTGCCAGCAGCTTAGTAGCTTGGCTCCTGATGGGTCAAGAGACCCAGTACTTC | CASSLVAWLLMGQETQYF
TRBD2 | NA | TRBJ2-5 | TRBV2 | TGTGCCAGCATCCCCAGAGGCCCTAGCGGGCGAGAGACCCAGTACTTC | CASIPRGPSGRETQYF
TRBD1 | NA | TRBJ1-1 | TRBV12-3/TRBV12-4 | TGTGCCAGCAGTCACGCCGGGACAGGGAACACTGAAGCTTTCTTT | CASSHAGTGNTEAFF